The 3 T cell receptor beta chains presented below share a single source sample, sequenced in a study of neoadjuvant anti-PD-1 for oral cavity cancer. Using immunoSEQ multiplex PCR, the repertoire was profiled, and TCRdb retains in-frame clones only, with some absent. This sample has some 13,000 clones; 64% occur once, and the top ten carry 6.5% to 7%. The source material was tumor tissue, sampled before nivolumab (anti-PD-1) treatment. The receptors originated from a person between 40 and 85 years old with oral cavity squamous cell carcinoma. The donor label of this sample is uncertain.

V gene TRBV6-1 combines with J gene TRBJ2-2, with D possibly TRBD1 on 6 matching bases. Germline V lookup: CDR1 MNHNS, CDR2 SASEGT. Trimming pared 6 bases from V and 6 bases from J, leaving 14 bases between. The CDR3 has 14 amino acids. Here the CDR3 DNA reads TGTGCCAGCAGCCAGGGACATAAGGCCGGGGAGCTGTTTTTT. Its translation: CASSQGHKAGELFF.

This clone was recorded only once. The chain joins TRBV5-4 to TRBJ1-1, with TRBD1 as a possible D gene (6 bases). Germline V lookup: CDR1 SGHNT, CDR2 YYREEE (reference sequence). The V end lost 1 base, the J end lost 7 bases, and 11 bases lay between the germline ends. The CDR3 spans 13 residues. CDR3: CASSLTGTDEAFF. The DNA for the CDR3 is TGTGCCAGCAGCTTGACAGGGACGGATGAAGCTTTCTTT.

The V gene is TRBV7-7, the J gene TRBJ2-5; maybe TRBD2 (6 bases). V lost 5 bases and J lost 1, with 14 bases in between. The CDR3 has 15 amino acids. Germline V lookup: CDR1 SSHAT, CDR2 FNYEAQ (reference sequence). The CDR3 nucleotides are TGTGCCAGCAGCCCGGGAGACTTGTTCCAAGAGACCCAGTACTTC. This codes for CASSPGDLFQETQYF.